This T cell receptor (beta chain) was identified in a study of beta chain features in type 1 diabetes. Trimming cost V 4 bases and J 0 bases; bases outside gene matches: 9. CDR3 length: 16 amino acids. CDR1 is SGHRS and CDR2 is YFSETQ in the germline V gene. The entirety of the isolated RNA underwent reverse transcription, so expressed TCRB transcripts were sequenced. Profiled with immunoSEQ multiplex PCR; TCRdb holds only in-frame clones, not every one. The sample lists around 58,000 clones; roughly 60% were seen once. It was one heparinised blood draw, averaging about 120 mL, that each donor gave. Sorting produced populations that all topped 98% purity.

The sequencing input was Tregs from blood. The chain has TRBV5-1 and TRBJ1-1; 7 positions agree with TRBD1. This TCR derives from a woman between 18 and 29 years old in good health. The chain's CDR3 is CASSPIRDSMNTEAFF. The CDR3 DNA reads as TGCGCCAGCAGCCCGATAAGGGACAGTATGAACACTGAAGCTTTCTTT.